This T cell receptor (beta chain) was obtained from a study of cytomegalovirus exposure and HLA in healthy donors. After removal of 5 bases from V and 6 bases from J, the junction contained 12 bases not matched to a gene. The CDR3 length is 17 residues. Germline CDR1 SGHTA, CDR2 FQGNSA. Study conclusions and caveats: Presence/absence analyses rested on an assumption that sequencing depth was roughly uniform across donors.

This cohort consisted of healthy bone marrow donors. With 60 Vbeta and 13 Jbeta primers, the PCR was carried out. The repertoire was sequenced with immunoSEQ multiplex PCR; TCRdb's copy has only in-frame clones and lacks some. The sample yields 150,000 to 200,000 clones, 75% to 85% seen once. As to this clone: Its antigen is still unknown.

The V and J genes are TRBV7-2 and TRBJ1-6, with 8 bases that match TRBD1. This clonotype was sampled from a woman aged 50 to 60 in good health and CMV-seronegative. Sample: PBMCs. CDR3 in DNA: TGTGCCAGCAGCCCCACCCGGACAGGGTACTCTAATTCACCCCTCCACTTT. It specifies CASSPTRTGYSNSPLHF.